This T cell receptor beta chain was observed in a study of blood T cell repertoires in COVID-19. As originally analysed: How many nucleated cells were present was estimated from reference gene primer amplification. Only in-frame clones appear in the TCRdb table, and some are missing; sequencing was by immunoSEQ multiplex PCR. V and J calls and clone size are copied from that table; D and trimming were computed from the DNA. The sample consists of over 100,000 clones, about nine tenths of them appearing once. CDR3 length: 16 residues. V lost 4 bases to trimming and J lost 4 bases; unmatched junction nucleotides: 8. Germline CDR1 reads LNHDA; CDR2 reads SQIVND (reference sequence).

The chain couples TRBV19 to TRBJ1-3, with 9 bases aligning to TRBD1. The TCR was taken from a woman in her 50s with COVID-19, enrolled during active disease. Sequenced material: peripheral blood. The CDR3 bases are TGTGCCAGTAGTACCCGACAGGGGGTGGACGGAAACACCATATATTTT. Protein sequence: CASSTRQGVDGNTIYF.